The subject of this entry is one T cell receptor (beta chain). This record belongs to a study of shared T cell receptors in the human thymus. V shed 3 bases and J shed 1 base, with 19 bases lying between them. There are 17 residues in the CDR3. Germline V gene data show CDR1 as MGHRA and CDR2 as YSYEKL. Profiling relied on immunoSEQ multiplex PCR, and the TCRdb table lists in-frame clones only, not all of them. The data hold roughly 500,000 clones, with 75% to 80% observed a single time. These data were likewise used in another study, on human thymus T cells. From that second work: Thymus was obtained from resections taken during corrective heart surgery. A high degree of thymic repertoire overlap among unrelated individuals was reported in related research.

This receptor was taken from a boy younger than two with a congenital heart defect. The material sequenced was thymocytes. V usage is TRBV4-1 and J usage is TRBJ2-7; D possibly corresponds to TRBD2 (6 bases). CDR3 residues: CASSQMLTGTSSYEQYF. In nucleotides, the CDR3 is TGCGCCAGCAGCCAGATGTTGACCGGGACTTCTTCCTACGAGCAGTACTTC.